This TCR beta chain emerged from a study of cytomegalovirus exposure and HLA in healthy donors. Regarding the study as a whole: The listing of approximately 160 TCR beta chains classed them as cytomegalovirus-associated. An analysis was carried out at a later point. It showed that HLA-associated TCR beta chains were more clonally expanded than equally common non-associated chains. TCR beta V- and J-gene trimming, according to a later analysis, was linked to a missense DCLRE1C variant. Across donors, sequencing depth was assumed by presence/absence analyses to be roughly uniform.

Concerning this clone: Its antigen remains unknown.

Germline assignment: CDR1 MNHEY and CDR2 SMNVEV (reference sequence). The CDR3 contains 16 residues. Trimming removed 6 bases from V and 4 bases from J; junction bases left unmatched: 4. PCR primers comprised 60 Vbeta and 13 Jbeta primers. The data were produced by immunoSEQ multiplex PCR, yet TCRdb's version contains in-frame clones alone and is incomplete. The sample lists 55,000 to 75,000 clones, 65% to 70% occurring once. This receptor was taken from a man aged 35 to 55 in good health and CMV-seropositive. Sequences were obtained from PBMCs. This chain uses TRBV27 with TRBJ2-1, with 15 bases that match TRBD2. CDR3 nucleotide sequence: TGTGCCAGCAGCCTAGGGACTAGCGGGGGGTACAATGAGCAGTTCTTC. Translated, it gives CASSLGTSGGYNEQFF.